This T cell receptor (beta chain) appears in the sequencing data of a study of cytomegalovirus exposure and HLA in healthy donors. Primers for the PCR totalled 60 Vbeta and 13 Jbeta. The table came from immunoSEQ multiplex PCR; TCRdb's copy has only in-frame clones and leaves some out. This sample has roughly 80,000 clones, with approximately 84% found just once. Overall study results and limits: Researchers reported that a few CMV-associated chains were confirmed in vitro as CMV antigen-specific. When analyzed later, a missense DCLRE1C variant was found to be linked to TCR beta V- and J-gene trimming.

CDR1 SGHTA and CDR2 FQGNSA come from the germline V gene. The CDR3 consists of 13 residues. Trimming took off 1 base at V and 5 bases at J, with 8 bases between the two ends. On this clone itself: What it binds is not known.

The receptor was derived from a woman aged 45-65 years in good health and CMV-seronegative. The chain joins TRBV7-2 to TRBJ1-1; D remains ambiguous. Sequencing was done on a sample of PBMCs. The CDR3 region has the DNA TGTGCCAGCAGCTTAGAGGAGATTACTGAAGCTTTCTTT. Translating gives CASSLEEITEAFF.